This T cell receptor (beta chain) stems from a study of post-analysis software for immune sequencing data (dated by TCRdb to between 2015 and 2017). The study in broad terms: The recorded disease courses included relapsing-remitting, secondary progressive and progressive-relapsing multiple sclerosis, and some patients had no subtype annotation. A subset of samples was prepared in parallel using single-end sample barcoding, then pooled and co-amplified after Illumina adapter ligation. Patient repertoires were compared against 11 to 12 previously published healthy control repertoires from donors aged about 6 to 27 years.

On the study overall, not on this receptor specifically: Compared with controls, multiple sclerosis patients had significantly lower normalized Chao1 diversity, a finding suggesting substantial peripheral T-cell clonal expansion. Four or five TRBV segments, including TRBV5-6, TRBV5-1 and TRBV20-1, were significantly more frequent in patients than controls. The multiple sclerosis patient group was slightly younger than the control group. When samples were clustered directly using the F measure, samples prepared in the same batch co-clustered strongly, which prompted a batch-effect correction.

Library method: PCR. TCRdb names Illumina HiSeq 2500 as the instrument used. To reduce PCR and sequencing biases, unique molecular identifiers were incorporated into the TCR beta cDNA libraries. Approximately 500,000 cDNA molecules were obtained for every 1 to 10 million input T cells, so each molecule roughly corresponded to one T cell. Patient libraries were prepared and sequenced with the same protocol used for the earlier healthy control dataset. Within a given batch, samples were prepared together, multiplexed and sequenced on the same HiSeq lane. In the original analysis: MIGEC was used to process the raw barcoded reads, and molecular identifier groups with only a single read were discarded before consensus assembly and CDR3 extraction. Clonotype tables were post-analysed with VDJtools, and diversity was normalized by down-sampling all datasets to the smallest sample size. To correct batch-related cross-sample contamination, repertoire overlap clustering matched CDR3 amino acid sequences but not nucleotide sequences. TCRdb's own reprocessing of the public reads used fastp at Q25 and MiXCR and kept productive beta chains. Under each unique CDR3 protein, matching rows form one entry showing the most common genes and DNA. TCRdb's processing, not the study's, gives the V and J calls here. The sample profile shows about 770,000 distinct CDR3 sequences; 46% of them were found once. 4.9% of the sample is held by the ten biggest clonotypes.

To demonstrate the VDJtools post-analysis software, TCR beta repertoires were profiled from the peripheral blood of more than 10 young patients with multiple sclerosis. The patients with multiple sclerosis were children and adolescents between about 6 and 15 years of age. Turning to this clonotype: Its specific antigen is unknown. No much larger clonotype is one base removed from it; base qualities were not supplied.

V loses 5 bases, J loses 15 bases, and the germline ends lie 14 bases apart. The CDR3 starts with the cysteine, ends with the phenylalanine, and has 12 residues. Only the CDR3 DNA is retained, 36 bases long and in frame from the first base. Based on the germline V gene (reference sequence), the CDR1 and CDR2 sequences are PRHDT and FYEKMQ. This TCR was sampled from a girl aged 5-17 years with multiple sclerosis. The sequencing input was blood. This receptor chain uses TRBV13 and TRBJ1-6, and perhaps TRBD1 as D gene, on 6 matching bases. The encoded CDR3 is CASSLIRGNLHF. The base sequence is TGTGCCAGCAGCCTTATCAGGGGAAACCTCCACTTT.